This T cell receptor (beta chain) was retrieved from a study of Ad26.COV2.S vaccination and SARS-CoV-2 variants. The wider study: Intramuscular Ad26.COV2.S doses were given once or twice, 56 days apart.

The assay was immunoSEQ multiplex PCR, and TCRdb's table has in-frame clones only and misses some. The top ten clones hold around 3.6% of a sample with under 550,000 clones, around 87% of them seen once. Stated treatment: about 20 received Ad26.COV2.S at low or high dose, single or two shots; roughly five received placebo; per-sample allocation not given. The samples were gathered on day 63 after the first injection of vaccine or placebo. Built on an Ad26 vector, the vaccine expressed Wuhan-strain SARS-CoV-2 spike. The germline V and J ends were trimmed by 0 bases and 5 bases, with 8 bases remaining between them. The germline gives CDR1 SGHVS, CDR2 FQNEAQ. The CDR3 is 14 amino acids.

Specimen: peripheral blood, collected in a trial of Ad26.COV2.S vaccine versus placebo. The V call is TRBV7-8, the J call TRBJ1-5, with unresolved D. The receptor was isolated from a person between 18 and 65 years old who received the Ad26.COV2.S COVID-19 vaccine or a placebo. The CDR3 nucleotides are TGTGCCAGCAGCTTAGCGCGGTCCGATCAGCCCCAGCATTTT. As protein: CASSLARSDQPQHF.